What follows is one T cell receptor beta chain and its context. Its antigen is not known. The data are from a study of OX40 agonist ivuxolimab in advanced cancers. V was pared by 6 bases and J by 8 bases, with 14 bases between. This CDR3 is 13 amino acids long. Germline V gives CDR1 MNHNY, CDR2 SVGAGI (reference sequence). Findings and caveats of the study: The study observed clonal expansion of CD4+ and CD8+ blood T cells by week 6 at 0.1 to 3.0 mg/kg. Partial responders treated at 0.1-3.0 mg/kg exhibited clonal expansion among the lowest measured.

Only in-frame clones appear in the TCRdb table, and some are missing; sequencing was by immunoSEQ multiplex PCR. The table shows roughly 39,000 clones, with around 89% occurring only once. The sequenced sample was CD4+ or CD8+ T cells sorted from blood, obtained in a trial of the OX40 agonist ivuxolimab. The chain carries TRBV6-6 and TRBJ1-5; no firm D call. The sequence was collected from an adult with an advanced solid tumor such as melanoma, head and neck, liver or kidney cancer. CDR3 residues: CASSRGDGEPQHF. DNA for the CDR3: TGTGCCAGCAGCCGCGGGGATGGGGAGCCCCAGCATTTT.